Sequencing of this TCR beta chain was carried out in a study of identical twins. TCRdb reprocessed the 5' RACE reads with MiXCR, giving one entry per CDR3 protein. The sample shows about 470,000 distinct CDR3 sequences, 20% to 25% of them seen only once. This CDR3 comprises 16 residues. Trimming stripped 4 bases from V and 0 bases from J, with 15 bases between. Germline assignment: CDR1 KGHSH and CDR2 LQKENI. These data also featured in a second study, about T cells expressing NK-cell markers.

Sequenced sample: CD4+ T cells sorted from blood. The genes are TRBV18 and TRBJ1-1; D may be TRBD1 (5 bases). This receptor was identified in a woman under 30 in good health. As DNA, the CDR3 is TGTGCCAGCTCACAATCGTACGGGGCCCTGAACACTGAAGCTTTCTTT. As protein: CASSQSYGALNTEAFF.